These 9 T cell receptor beta chains came from one sample sequenced in a study of Graves' ophthalmopathy and Graves' hyperthyroidism. The TCR beta CDR3 regions underwent amplification from RNA transcripts. Second-round multiplex PCR came after first-round RT-PCR with HTBI primers. TCRdb itself ran the multiplex PCR reads through MiXCR, one entry per CDR3 protein. The repertoire consists of 360,000 or so distinct CDR3 sequences, with about 17% occurring once and the leading ten covering 1.6%. The sample was peripheral blood. These receptors originate from a woman aged 18-29 years with Graves' ophthalmopathy.

This clonotype came up many times. This chain joins TRBV27 and TRBJ1-1; D gene unclear. Germline CDR1 reads MNHEY; CDR2 reads SMNVEV (reference sequence). The CDR3 has 14 amino acids. Trimming removed 7 bases at V and 5 bases at J, with 17 bases between. Here the CDR3 reads CASNHLNPGTEAFF. The CDR3 DNA reads TGTGCCAGCAACCACCTCAACCCTGGGACTGAAGCTTTCTTT.

This clonotype was detected once. The J gene is TRBJ2-7, the V gene TRBV24-1; TRBD2 might be the D (6 bases). Per germline, CDR1 KGHDR and CDR2 SFDVKD. V was clipped by 3 bases and J by 2 bases, with 10 bases between them. This CDR3 has 14 residues. CDR3 DNA sequence: TGTGCCACCAGTGATCAGGCGGGACCCTACGAGCAGTACTTC. It translates to CATSDQAGPYEQYF.

This clonotype has a handful of counts. V gene TRBV29-1 combines with J gene TRBJ2-7, with TRBD1 matching over 12 bases. The V and J ends lost 3 bases and 5 bases, in that order; junction bases with no gene match: 5. The CDR3 length is 14 residues. Germline V gives CDR1 SQVTM, CDR2 ANQGSEA. This CDR3 reads CSVDWGTGGHEQYF. CDR3 DNA: TGCAGCGTTGACTGGGGGACAGGGGGCCACGAGCAGTACTTC.

This clonotype has a count of ten or more. This chain joins TRBV11-2 and TRBJ2-7; 14 positions agree with TRBD2. This CDR3 has 19 residues. J lost 7 bases, V lost 1 base, and 15 bases had no gene match. Germline assignment: CDR1 SGHAT and CDR2 FQNNGV. CDR3 sequence reads: CASSLVGTSGRGKLREQYF. The CDR3 DNA is TGTGCCAGCAGCTTAGTCGGGACTAGCGGGAGAGGGAAGCTACGAGAGCAGTACTTC. The whole variable domain, filled in from reference TRBV11-2 and TRBJ2-7, reads EAGVAQSPRYKIIEKRQSVAFWCNPISGHATLYWYQQILGQGPKLLIQFQNNGVVDDSQLPKDRFSAERLKGVDSTLKIQPAKLEDSAVYLCASSLVGTSGRGKLREQYFGPGTRLTVT.

This sequence joins TRBV12-3 or TRBV12-4 and TRBJ2-4; D possibly corresponds to TRBD2 (5 bases). The V end lost 3 bases, the J end lost 6 bases, and 12 bases lay between the germline ends. CDR3 length equals 14 residues. The CDR3 nucleotides are TGTGCCAGCAGTTTTGGAGGTCGGTCAAACATTCAGTACTTC. Translation gives CASSFGGRSNIQYF.

This clonotype appeared many times. The CDR3, as DNA: TGCAGTGCTAGCAGGACGAACACTGAAGCTTTCTTT. Translated: CSASRTNTEAFF. The genes are TRBV20-1 and TRBJ1-1; D call uncertain. Trimming shortened V by 3 bases and J by 1 base, and 6 bases separated the two germline ends. CDR1 is DFQATT and CDR2 is SNEGSKA in the germline V gene (reference sequence). The CDR3 length is 12 residues.

The table lists this clonotype with many counts. The gene calls are TRBV28 and TRBJ1-5; 7 bases fit TRBD1. This CDR3 contains 14 residues. Germline V lookup: CDR1 MDHEN, CDR2 SYDVKM. The J segment lost 3 bases and the V segment lost 7 bases, leaving 6 bases of the junction unmatched. This chain's CDR3 is CASNRDSPNQPQHF. For the CDR3, the DNA is TGTGCCAGCAACCGGGACAGTCCCAATCAGCCCCAGCATTTT. The entire variable domain, with the rest obtained from reference TRBV28 and TRBJ1-5, is as follows: DVKVTQSSRYLVKRTGEKVFLECVQDMDHENMFWYRQDPGLGLRLIYFSYDVKMKEKGDIPEGYSVSREKKERFSLILESASTNQTSMYLCASNRDSPNQPQHFGDGTRLSIL.

This clonotype was picked up many times. J is TRBJ1-2 and V is TRBV7-2, with TRBD1 matching 8 bases. The CDR3 consists of 15 residues. Germline trimming cut 7 bases from V and 2 bases from J; bases unmatched to any gene: 9. The germline CDR1 and CDR2 sequences are SGHTA and FQGNSA. The CDR3 region has the DNA TGTGCCAGCACCGAGGGACAGGCCATGAACTATGGCTACACCTTC. Translating gives CASTEGQAMNYGYTF.

This clonotype has just a few counts. This chain connects TRBV9 to TRBJ2-7, with D possibly called TRBD1 or TRBD2 (5 bases each). Germline CDR1 and CDR2: SGDLS and YYNGEE. V shed 0 bases and J shed 3 bases, with 13 bases lying between them. The CDR3 sequence is 15 residues long. The CDR3 region has the DNA TGTGCCAGCAGCGTAGGTGAGGGGCCGATCTACGAGCAGTACTTC. It is translated as CASSVGEGPIYEQYF.